One and the same sample provided the 16 T cell receptor beta chains below, sequenced in a study of blood T cells in healthy people across ages. Alongside a J-beta primer mix, a sample-barcoded 5' primer served in a second PCR lasting 7 to 11 cycles. A single record per CDR3 protein comes from TCRdb applying MiXCR to the 5' RACE reads. The sample carries about 970,000 distinct CDR3 sequences, 45% to 60% recorded once. The sample was blood. These receptors all come from an older woman in good health.

This chain joins TRBV18 and TRBJ2-4, with D maybe TRBD1 (5 bases). The CDR3 is 13 residues long. CDR1 is KGHSH, CDR2 LQKENI, per germline. The V and J ends lost 3 bases and 8 bases respectively, with 11 bases between them. Here the CDR3 DNA reads TGTGCCAGCTCACCGCTACAGGATGACATTCAGTACTTC. It is translated as CASSPLQDDIQYF.

This clonotype was recorded a few times. This chain links TRBV29-1 with TRBJ2-5; D call uncertain. Germline V gene data show CDR1 as SQVTM and CDR2 as ANQGSEA. This CDR3 region has 13 residues. Trimming took off 3 bases at V and 0 bases at J, with 8 bases between the two ends. The CDR3 region is CSVDRSHQETQYF. CDR3 sequence (DNA): TGCAGCGTTGACAGATCCCACCAAGAGACCCAGTACTTC.

This clonotype was seen only a few times. The CDR3 loop reads CASSYPGSPAQETQYF. The CDR3 DNA sequence: TGTGCCAGCAGTTATCCCGGGAGTCCGGCCCAAGAGACCCAGTACTTC. V gene TRBV6-6 combines with J gene TRBJ2-5; tentative D call: TRBD2 (6 bases). The V end was cut by 3 bases, the J end by 1 base, with 15 bases between. Germline CDR1 and CDR2: MNHNY and SVGAGI (reference sequence). The CDR3 loop spans 16 amino acids.

The gene calls are TRBV5-6 and TRBJ2-1; 7 bases align to TRBD2. With 3 bases clipped from V and 7 bases from J, the junction kept 7 bases outside the gene matches. CDR3 length: 14 amino acids. Germline CDR1 is SGHDT and CDR2 is YYEEEE. The CDR3 DNA follows: TGTGCCAGCAGCTGGGGGAGGGCCTTAAATGAGCAGTTCTTC. Amino acid sequence: CASSWGRALNEQFF.

This clonotype was found a few times. V gene TRBV7-8 combines with J gene TRBJ2-3; TRBD2 matches 7 bases. The CDR3 totals 17 residues. Germline V gene data show CDR1 as SGHVS and CDR2 as FQNEAQ. The V and J ends lost 1 base and 0 bases, in that order; junction bases with no gene match: 7. CDR3 protein: CASSLDPSGPSTDTQYF. CDR3 nucleotides: TGTGCCAGCAGCTTAGACCCTAGCGGACCTAGCACAGATACGCAGTATTTT. The full variable domain, in which reference TRBV7-8 and TRBJ2-3 provide the parts outside the CDR3, is GAGVSQSPRYKVAKRGQDVALRCDPISGHVSLFWYQQALGQGPEFLTYFQNEAQLDKSGLPSDRFFAERPEGSVSTLKIQRTQQEDSAVYLCASSLDPSGPSTDTQYFGPGTRLTVL.

The gene calls are TRBV29-1 and TRBJ1-2, with 7 positions matching TRBD1. V shed 7 bases, J shed 5 bases, and the junction held 10 bases outside the gene matches. Germline lookup yields CDR1 SQVTM and CDR2 ANQGSEA. The CDR3 spans 13 residues. The CDR3 is CSAWDSRFYGYTF. The CDR3 nucleotides read TGCAGCGCGTGGGACAGCCGTTTTTATGGCTACACCTTC.

The DNA of the CDR3 is TGCGCCAGCAGCTTCAGGGGGGGGACGAACTACGAGCAGTACTTC. Translation: CASSFRGGTNYEQYF. The V and J genes are TRBV5-1 and TRBJ2-4; D might be TRBD1 or TRBD2, each matching 7 bases. The J call may be in error: the DNA end matches TRBJ2-7 better. The CDR3 extends over 15 amino acids. The V gene's germline CDR1 is SGHRS and CDR2 YFSETQ.

The count of this clonotype is one. The chain couples TRBV27 to TRBJ2-1; 8 nucleotides line up with TRBD2. The CDR3 has 16 amino acids. Losses at the gene ends were 7 bases for V and 2 bases for J; bases not matched to a gene: 10. Germline V CDR1 and CDR2: MNHEY, SMNVEV (reference sequence). DNA for the CDR3: TGTGCCAGCACCTCAGCTAGCGGGCCCACCTACAATGAGCAGTTCTTC. Translated: CASTSASGPTYNEQFF.

This clonotype was counted between two and nine times. The genes are TRBV4-3 and TRBJ2-6; D might be TRBD1 or TRBD2, each matching 5 bases. The CDR3 is 16 residues long. In germline, CDR1 is LGHNA, CDR2 YSLEER. The V gene lost 1 base and the J gene lost 2 bases, with 9 bases spanning the gap. The CDR3 DNA is TGCGCCAGCAGCCAAGTGGGGGTGGCTGGGGCCAACGTCCTGACTTTC. Amino acid sequence: CASSQVGVAGANVLTF.

The CDR3 protein is CASSLGSSGRSQETQYF. CDR3 sequence (DNA): TGTGCCAGCAGCTTAGGGTCTAGCGGGAGGTCTCAAGAGACCCAGTACTTC. The chain combines TRBV7-9 with TRBJ2-5; 11 bases match TRBD2. The CDR3 has 17 residues. V lost 1 base to trimming and J lost 2 bases; unmatched junction nucleotides: 6. Germline V gives CDR1 SEHNR, CDR2 FQNEAQ (reference sequence).

This chain links TRBV5-1 with TRBJ1-1; D possibly corresponds to TRBD1 (6 bases). V lost 4 bases and J 1 base, leaving 14 bases between the germline ends. CDR1 SGHRS and CDR2 YFSETQ come from the germline V gene. This CDR3 is 15 amino acids long. The CDR3 sequence: CASSSFRGRNTEAFF. The CDR3 DNA follows: TGCGCCAGCAGCAGTTTCAGGGGAAGGAACACTGAAGCTTTCTTT.

J is TRBJ1-1 and V is TRBV9, with D unclear. CDR3 size: 15 residues. The V gene lost 4 bases and the J gene lost 0 bases, with 13 bases spanning the gap. Germline-derived CDR1 and CDR2 are SGDLS and YYNGEE. This CDR3 is CASSLTGRMNTEAFF. The CDR3 DNA reads as TGTGCCAGCAGCCTCACCGGGCGAATGAACACTGAAGCTTTCTTT.

The J gene is TRBJ2-4, the V gene TRBV4-1; D is unclear. The CDR3 runs 12 residues. Germline V CDR1 and CDR2: MGHRA, YSYEKL. V was cut by 0 bases and J by 14 bases, with 11 bases left in between. DNA of the CDR3: TGCGCCAGCAGCCAAGATTTTAGGCAGGAGTACTTC. Its protein product is CASSQDFRQEYF.

The chain carries TRBV3-1 and TRBJ2-7, with D perhaps TRBD2 (5 bases). Germline V CDR1 and CDR2: LGHDT, YNNKEL (reference sequence). Trimming took off 0 bases at V and 0 bases at J, with 12 bases between the two ends. The CDR3 spans 16 residues. DNA of the CDR3: TGTGCCAGCAGCCAAGACCTGGGAGAAGGCTCCTACGAGCAGTACTTC. Translating gives CASSQDLGEGSYEQYF.

This clonotype was seen a single time. This chain uses TRBV4-1 with TRBJ2-7, with 13 bases fitting TRBD2. This CDR3 has 16 residues. Germline V gene data show CDR1 as MGHRA and CDR2 as YSYEKL. V shed 3 bases and J 7 bases; nucleotides not matched to a gene: 9. The CDR3 nucleotides read TGCGCCAGCAGCCATGCCCGACTAGCGGGAGGCAATGAGCAGTACTTC. This encodes CASSHARLAGGNEQYF.

This clonotype was seen only a few times. The CDR3 DNA reads TGTGCCAGCAGCTTAGGTTTATTGGATACGCAGTATTTT. Amino acid sequence: CASSLGLLDTQYF. The chain joins TRBV7-2 to TRBJ2-3; no definite D call. Germline loops: CDR1 SGHTA, CDR2 FQGNSA. The CDR3 sequence is 13 residues long. Trimming pared 1 base from V and 6 bases from J, leaving 8 bases between.